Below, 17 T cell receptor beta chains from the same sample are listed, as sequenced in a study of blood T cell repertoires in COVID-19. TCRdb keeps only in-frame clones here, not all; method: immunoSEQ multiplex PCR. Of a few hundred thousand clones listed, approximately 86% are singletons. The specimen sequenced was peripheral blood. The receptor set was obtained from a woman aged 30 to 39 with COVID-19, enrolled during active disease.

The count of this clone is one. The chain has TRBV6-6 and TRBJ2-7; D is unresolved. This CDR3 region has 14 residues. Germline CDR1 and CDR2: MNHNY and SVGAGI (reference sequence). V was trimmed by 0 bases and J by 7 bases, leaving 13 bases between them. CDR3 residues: CASSYSLAKDEQYF. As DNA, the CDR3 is TGTGCCAGCAGTTACTCGTTAGCAAAGGATGAGCAGTACTTC.

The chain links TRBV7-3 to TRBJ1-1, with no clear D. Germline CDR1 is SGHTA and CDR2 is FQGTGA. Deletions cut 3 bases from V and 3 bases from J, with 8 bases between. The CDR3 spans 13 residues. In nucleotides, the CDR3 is TGTGCCAGCAGCTTGGAGAGCGACACTGAAGCTTTCTTT. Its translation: CASSLESDTEAFF.

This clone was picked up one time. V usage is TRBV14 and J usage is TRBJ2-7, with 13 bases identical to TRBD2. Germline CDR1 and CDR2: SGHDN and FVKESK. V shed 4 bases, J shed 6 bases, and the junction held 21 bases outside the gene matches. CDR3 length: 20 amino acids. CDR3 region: CASSPRGLAGLIRHSTEQYF. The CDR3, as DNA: TGTGCCAGCAGCCCAAGGGGACTAGCGGGATTAATACGTCATTCCACCGAGCAGTACTTC.

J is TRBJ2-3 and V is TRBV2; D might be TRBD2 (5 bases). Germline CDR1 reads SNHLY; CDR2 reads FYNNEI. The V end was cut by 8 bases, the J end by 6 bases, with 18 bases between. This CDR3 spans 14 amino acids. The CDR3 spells CASHPTRAGDTQYF. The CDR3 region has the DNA TGTGCCAGCCATCCTACTAGGGCCGGGGATACGCAGTATTTT.

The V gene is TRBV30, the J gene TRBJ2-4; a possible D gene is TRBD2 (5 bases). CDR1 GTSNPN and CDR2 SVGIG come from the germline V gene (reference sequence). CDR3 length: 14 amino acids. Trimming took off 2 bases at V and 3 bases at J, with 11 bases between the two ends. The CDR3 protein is CAWSPGMGKNIQYF. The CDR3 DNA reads TGTGCCTGGAGTCCCGGGATGGGCAAAAACATTCAGTACTTC.

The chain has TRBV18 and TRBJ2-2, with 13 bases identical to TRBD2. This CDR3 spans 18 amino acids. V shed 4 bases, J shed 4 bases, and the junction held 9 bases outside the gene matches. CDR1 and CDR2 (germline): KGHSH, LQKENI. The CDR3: CASSRQARLAGGTGELFF. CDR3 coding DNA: TGTGCCAGCTCACGACAAGCGAGACTAGCGGGAGGCACCGGGGAGCTGTTTTTT.

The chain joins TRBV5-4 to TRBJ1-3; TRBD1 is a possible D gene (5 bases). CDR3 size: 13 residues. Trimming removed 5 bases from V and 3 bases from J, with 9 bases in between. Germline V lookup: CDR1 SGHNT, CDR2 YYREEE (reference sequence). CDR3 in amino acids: CASSLGGGNTIYF. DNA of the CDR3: TGTGCCAGCAGTCTCGGGGGTGGAAACACCATATATTTT.

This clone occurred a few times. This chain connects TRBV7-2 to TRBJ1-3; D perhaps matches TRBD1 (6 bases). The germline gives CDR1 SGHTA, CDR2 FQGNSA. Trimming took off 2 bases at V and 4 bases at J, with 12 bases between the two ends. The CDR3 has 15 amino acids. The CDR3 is CASSLQPGHGNTIYF. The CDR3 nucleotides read TGTGCCAGCAGCTTACAACCGGGACACGGAAACACCATATATTTT.

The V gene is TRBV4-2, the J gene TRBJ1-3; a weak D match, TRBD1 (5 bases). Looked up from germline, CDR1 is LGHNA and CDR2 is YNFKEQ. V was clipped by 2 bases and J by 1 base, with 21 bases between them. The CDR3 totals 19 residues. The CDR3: CASSQRNLLGQPSGNTIYF. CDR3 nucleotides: TGTGCCAGCAGCCAAAGAAACCTCCTTGGACAACCTTCTGGAAACACCATATATTTT.

The CDR3 DNA is TGTGCCAGCTCACCACCACTTCTGAACACTGAAGCTTTCTTT. Its translation is CASSPPLLNTEAFF. This sequence joins TRBV18 and TRBJ1-1; the D is unclear. The V end was cut by 0 bases, the J end by 0 bases, with 5 bases between. Germline V lookup: CDR1 KGHSH, CDR2 LQKENI. The CDR3 consists of 14 residues.

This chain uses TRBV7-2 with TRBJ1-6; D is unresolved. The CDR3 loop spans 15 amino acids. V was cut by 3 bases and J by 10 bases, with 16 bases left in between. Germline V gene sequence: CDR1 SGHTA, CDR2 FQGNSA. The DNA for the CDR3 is TGTGCCAGCAGCTTTCTGACACGCTCAGAGTCACCCCTCCACTTT. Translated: CASSFLTRSESPLHF.

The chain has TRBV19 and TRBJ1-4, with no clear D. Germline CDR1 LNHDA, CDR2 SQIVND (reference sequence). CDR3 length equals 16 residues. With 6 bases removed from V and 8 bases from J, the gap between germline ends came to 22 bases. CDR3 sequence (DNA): TGTGCCAGTAGCTATACTTCGGGAGGGCGCCACGAAAAACTGTTTTTT. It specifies CASSYTSGGRHEKLFF.

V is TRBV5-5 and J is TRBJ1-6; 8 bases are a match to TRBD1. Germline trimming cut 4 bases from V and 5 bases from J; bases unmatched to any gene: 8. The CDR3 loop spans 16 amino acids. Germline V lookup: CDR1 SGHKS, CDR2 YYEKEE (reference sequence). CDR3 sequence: CASSGRTGLHNSPLHF. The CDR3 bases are TGTGCCAGCAGCGGTCGGACAGGGCTCCATAATTCACCCCTCCACTTT.

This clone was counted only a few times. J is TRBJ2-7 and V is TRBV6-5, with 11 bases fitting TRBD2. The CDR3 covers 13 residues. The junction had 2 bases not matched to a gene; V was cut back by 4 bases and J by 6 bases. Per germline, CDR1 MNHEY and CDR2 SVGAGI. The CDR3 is CASSSGLAGEQYF. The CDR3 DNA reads TGTGCCAGCAGTTCCGGACTAGCGGGCGAGCAGTACTTC.

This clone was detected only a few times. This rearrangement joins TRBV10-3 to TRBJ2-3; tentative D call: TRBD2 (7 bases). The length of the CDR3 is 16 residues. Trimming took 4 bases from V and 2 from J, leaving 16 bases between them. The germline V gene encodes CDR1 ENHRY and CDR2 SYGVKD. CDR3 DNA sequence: TGTGCCATCAGTGGCGAGGCAGGGGACTACACAGATACGCAGTATTTT. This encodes CAISGEAGDYTDTQYF.

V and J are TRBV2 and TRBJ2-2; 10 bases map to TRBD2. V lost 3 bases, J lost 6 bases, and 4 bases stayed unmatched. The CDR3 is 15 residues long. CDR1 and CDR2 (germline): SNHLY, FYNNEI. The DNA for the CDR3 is TGTGCCAGCAGTGAGGACAGCGGGAGGGCCGGGGAGCTGTTTTTT. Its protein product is CASSEDSGRAGELFF.

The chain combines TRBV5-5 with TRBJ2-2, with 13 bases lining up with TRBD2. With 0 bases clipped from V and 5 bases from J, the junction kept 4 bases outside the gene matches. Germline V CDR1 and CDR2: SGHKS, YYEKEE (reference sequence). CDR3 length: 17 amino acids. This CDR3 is CASSLGGLAGRTGELFF. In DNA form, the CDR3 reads TGTGCCAGCAGCTTGGGGGGACTAGCGGGACGGACCGGGGAGCTGTTTTTT.